One and the same sample provided the 24 T cell receptor beta chains below, sequenced in a study of identical twins. TCRdb independently ran MiXCR on the 5' RACE reads; one entry per CDR3 protein. The sample lists fewer than 550,000 distinct CDR3 sequences; 12% to 15% were seen once. The same data also went into a second study, on yellow fever vaccine responses in identical twins.

The sequencing sample was made of CD4+ T cells sorted from blood. The receptors originated from a woman younger than 35 in good health.

This chain connects TRBV20-1 to TRBJ2-1; D perhaps matches TRBD1 (6 bases). The CDR3 is made up of 18 amino acids. V was shortened by 1 base and J by 9 bases, with 28 bases between the two germline ends. Germline V gene lookup returns CDR1 DFQATT and CDR2 SNEGSKA (reference sequence). For the CDR3, the DNA is TGCAGTGCTAGAGGCAGACCGGGACAAGGCGCGAACTACGGTGAGCAGTTCTTC. Its translation: CSARGRPGQGANYGEQFF.

CDR3 sequence: CSAQSWETQYF. The CDR3 DNA is TGCAGTGCCCAATCTTGGGAGACCCAGTACTTC. The chain employs TRBV20-1 and TRBJ2-5; no definite D call. Germline values: CDR1 DFQATT, CDR2 SNEGSKA (reference sequence). The CDR3 covers 11 residues. V gave up 6 bases and J gave up 5 bases, with 10 bases separating them.

The V and J genes are TRBV3-1 and TRBJ2-1; perhaps D is TRBD1 or TRBD2 (5 bases each). The CDR3 length is 13 residues. The V end lost 3 bases, the J end lost 6 bases, and 9 bases lay between the germline ends. In germline, CDR1 is LGHDT, CDR2 YNNKEL (reference sequence). The CDR3 DNA is TGTGCCAGCAGCCAGGGGACCATCAATGAGCAGTTCTTC. Its translation is CASSQGTINEQFF.

V usage is TRBV29-1 and J usage is TRBJ1-2; D gene uncertain. The CDR3 is 11 residues long. Trimming cost V 4 bases and J 4 bases, with 7 bases left between them. CDR1 is SQVTM, CDR2 ANQGSEA, per germline. The CDR3 spells CSVAETYGYTF. The CDR3 DNA reads as TGCAGCGTTGCCGAAACCTATGGCTACACCTTC.

The gene calls are TRBV5-1 and TRBJ2-1; 13 nucleotides agree with TRBD2. Germline lookup yields CDR1 SGHRS and CDR2 YFSETQ. The CDR3 is made up of 20 amino acids. V lost 4 bases to trimming and J lost 0 bases; unmatched junction nucleotides: 13. CDR3 amino acids: CASSEDKGLAGYSSYNEQFF. Written as DNA, the CDR3 is TGCGCCAGCAGCGAAGATAAGGGACTAGCGGGGTACAGCTCCTACAATGAGCAGTTCTTC. Supplemented by reference TRBV5-1 and TRBJ2-1, the full variable domain reads KAGVTQTPRYLIKTRGQQVTLSCSPISGHRSVSWYQQTPGQGLQFLFEYFSETQRNKGNFPGRFSGRQFSNSRSEMNVSTLELGDSALYLCASSEDKGLAGYSSYNEQFFGPGTRLTVL.

The sample holds many counts of this clonotype. This chain connects TRBV12-3 or TRBV12-4 to TRBJ1-2; no firm D call. The CDR3 is made up of 13 amino acids. The ends were cut back, 6 bases at V and 5 bases at J, with 13 bases in the middle. This chain's CDR3 is CASSTLTIYGYTF. The CDR3 bases are TGTGCCAGCAGCACCTTGACGATTTATGGCTACACCTTC.

This chain uses TRBV4-1 with TRBJ2-3; 7 bases line up with TRBD1. The V gene end was trimmed by 8 bases and the J gene end by 2 bases; junction bases not matched to a gene: 13. CDR3 length: 16 amino acids. Germline V CDR1 and CDR2: MGHRA, YSYEKL. CDR3 sequence: CASGREQGVPTDTQYF. As DNA, the CDR3 is TGCGCCAGCGGAAGAGAGCAGGGGGTCCCCACAGATACGCAGTATTTT.

This clonotype was observed a few times. This chain connects TRBV10-3 to TRBJ2-1; D might be TRBD1 (6 bases). The germline V gene encodes CDR1 ENHRY and CDR2 SYGVKD. This CDR3 spans 15 amino acids. V was cut by 4 bases and J by 4 bases, with 14 bases left in between. CDR3 sequence: CAISVDLGGYNEQFF. As DNA, the CDR3 is TGTGCCATCAGTGTGGACTTAGGGGGATACAATGAGCAGTTCTTC.

In its sample, this clonotype was seen a few times. The rearrangement uses TRBV18 and TRBJ2-2; TRBD2 might be the D (6 bases). The CDR3 covers 15 residues. Germline CDR1 reads KGHSH; CDR2 reads LQKENI. V gave up 6 bases and J gave up 7 bases, with 18 bases separating them. CDR3 sequence (DNA): TGTGCCAGCTCCCCCCAAGGGACTTTGGACGGGGAGCTGTTTTTT. It is translated as CASSPQGTLDGELFF.

This clonotype came up many times. The chain carries TRBV12-3 or TRBV12-4 and TRBJ2-3, with 13 bases that match TRBD2. The junction had 4 bases not matched to a gene; V was cut back by 6 bases and J by 4 bases. The CDR3 covers 15 residues. Written as DNA, the CDR3 is TGTGCCAGCAGCCGACTAGCGGGAGGCCCAGATACGCAGTATTTT. Encoded protein: CASSRLAGGPDTQYF.

The genes are TRBV10-3 and TRBJ2-5; possibly TRBD1 or TRBD2 for D (5 bases each). CDR1 is ENHRY and CDR2 is SYGVKD in the germline V gene. The CDR3 loop spans 15 amino acids. Deletions cut 2 bases from V and 5 bases from J, with 15 bases between. CDR3 DNA sequence: TGTGCCATCAGTGAGAGGGACGCTGTCGGGGAGACCCAGTACTTC. Residues: CAISERDAVGETQYF.

There are many counts of this clonotype. The chain recombines TRBV12-3 or TRBV12-4 with TRBJ2-3, with TRBD2 matching over 11 bases. V trimming: 6 bases; J trimming: 6 bases; junction bases outside the gene matches: 11. The CDR3 has 16 residues. The CDR3 DNA follows: TGTGCCAGCAGCCTCGCGACTAGCGGGGTAGCCGATACGCAGTATTTT. The encoded protein is CASSLATSGVADTQYF.

This clonotype was recorded many times. The V and J genes are TRBV3-1 and TRBJ2-4; D gene unclear. The germline gives CDR1 LGHDT, CDR2 YNNKEL (reference sequence). The CDR3 length is 16 residues. Deletions cut 3 bases from V and 1 base from J, with 13 bases between. This CDR3 reads CASSQFSPTAKNIQYF. CDR3 sequence (DNA): TGTGCCAGCAGCCAGTTCAGTCCGACGGCCAAAAACATTCAGTACTTC.

The CDR3 region is CSARVQGYNSPLHF. As DNA, the CDR3 is TGCAGTGCTAGAGTTCAGGGTTATAATTCACCCCTCCACTTT. The V gene is TRBV20-1, the J gene TRBJ1-6; TRBD1 might be the D (5 bases). V was clipped by 1 base and J by 4 bases, with 8 bases between them. CDR3 length: 14 amino acids. Per germline, CDR1 DFQATT and CDR2 SNEGSKA (reference sequence).

In this sample, this clonotype turned up a few times. The chain couples TRBV28 to TRBJ1-2; tentatively, D is TRBD1 (5 bases). V shed 6 bases and J shed 8 bases, with 19 bases lying between them. In germline, CDR1 is MDHEN, CDR2 SYDVKM. This CDR3 is 14 amino acids long. The CDR3 DNA reads TGTGCCAGCAGCTCCTTTGTCCCCAGGGAGGGCTACACCTTC. It is translated as CASSSFVPREGYTF.

This chain uses TRBV6-5 with TRBJ2-4; TRBD1 is a possible D gene (6 bases). The germline V gene encodes CDR1 MNHEY and CDR2 SVGAGI. Trimming cost V 0 bases and J 3 bases, with 18 bases left between them. The CDR3 covers 18 residues. The CDR3 protein is CASSYSLQGTLNKNIQYF. The CDR3, as DNA: TGTGCCAGCAGTTACTCCCTACAGGGCACATTGAACAAAAACATTCAGTACTTC.

This sequence joins TRBV2 and TRBJ1-5; tentative D call: TRBD1 (5 bases). Between the trimmed V and J ends, which lost 4 bases and 6 bases, there was a span of 19 bases. This CDR3 has 16 residues. CDR1 is SNHLY, CDR2 FYNNEI, per germline. This chain's CDR3 is CASSALGGGKGQPQHF. The CDR3 DNA is TGTGCCAGCAGTGCTCTGGGGGGGGGAAAGGGTCAGCCCCAGCATTTT.

This clonotype was seen a handful of times. The chain combines TRBV10-3 with TRBJ2-2, with 12 bases lining up with TRBD2. The germline V gene has CDR1 ENHRY and CDR2 SYGVKD. This CDR3 is built from 15 residues. V gave up 6 bases and J gave up 6 bases; unmatched junction bases: 5. The CDR3 here is CAISMTSGSPGELFF. The CDR3 DNA is TGTGCCATCAGCATGACTAGCGGGAGCCCCGGGGAGCTGTTTTTT.

The chain uses TRBV12-3 or TRBV12-4 and TRBJ2-2, with 7 bases matching TRBD1. This CDR3 spans 14 amino acids. The V segment lost 5 bases and the J segment 7 bases; nucleotides outside the gene matches: 7. The CDR3 nucleotides read TGTGCCAGCAGTATCAGACAGGGCGTCGGGGAGCTGTTTTTT. Protein sequence: CASSIRQGVGELFF.

This clonotype was counted a few times. This chain uses TRBV12-3 or TRBV12-4 with TRBJ2-1, with TRBD1 matching over 7 bases. CDR3 length: 14 amino acids. J was trimmed by 6 bases and V by 3 bases; bases with no gene match: 5. The CDR3 sequence: CASSFARQGNEQFF. CDR3 DNA sequence: TGTGCCAGCAGTTTCGCCCGACAGGGCAATGAGCAGTTCTTC.

In this sample, this clonotype turned up a few times. The V and J genes are TRBV7-9 and TRBJ2-3, with 9 bases that match TRBD2. V lost 5 bases and J lost 7; bases outside the gene matches: 13. This CDR3 has 16 residues. CDR1 SEHNR and CDR2 FQNEAQ come from the germline V gene (reference sequence). The CDR3 spells CASSAGVAGGYHTQYF. CDR3 nucleotides: TGTGCCAGCAGCGCGGGTGTGGCGGGAGGGTACCATACGCAGTATTTT. Supplemented by reference TRBV7-9 and TRBJ2-3, the full variable domain reads DTGVSQNPRHKITKRGQNVTFRCDPISEHNRLYWYRQTLGQGPEFLTYFQNEAQLEKSRLLSDRFSAERPKGSFSTLEIQRTEQGDSAMYLCASSAGVAGGYHTQYFGPGTRLTVL.

V usage is TRBV12-3 or TRBV12-4 and J usage is TRBJ2-2; tentative D call: TRBD2 (6 bases). This CDR3 has 14 amino acids. V gave up 7 bases and J gave up 4 bases, with 13 bases separating them. The CDR3 sequence: CASNLGGGTGELFF. In nucleotides, the CDR3 is TGTGCCAGCAATCTTGGGGGAGGCACCGGGGAGCTGTTTTTT.

This clonotype came up many times. The chain is built from TRBV4-1 and TRBJ2-7; D perhaps matches TRBD2 (5 bases). V was pared by 4 bases and J by 0 bases, with 19 bases between. Germline V gives CDR1 MGHRA, CDR2 YSYEKL. CDR3 size: 17 residues. CDR3 region: CASSPFWSSESSYEQYF. CDR3 nucleotides: TGCGCCAGCAGCCCGTTTTGGAGTAGCGAAAGCTCCTACGAGCAGTACTTC.

This clonotype was observed many times. The chain recombines TRBV7-9 with TRBJ1-4; 7 positions match TRBD1. J gave up 4 bases and V 2 bases, and 4 bases lay outside the gene matches. The CDR3 runs to 15 residues. The germline V gene has CDR1 SEHNR and CDR2 FQNEAQ (reference sequence). CDR3 protein: CASSLIGTDNEKLFF. CDR3 nucleotides: TGTGCCAGCAGCTTAATCGGGACAGATAATGAAAAACTGTTTTTT.